These 23 T cell receptor beta chains were all obtained from the same sample, sequenced in a study of blood T cell repertoires in COVID-19. Sequenced by immunoSEQ multiplex PCR; TCRdb stores in-frame clones only, minus some. This table has nearly 95,000 clones, around 87% appearing once. The material sequenced was peripheral blood. These receptor sequences come from a woman aged 80 or older with acute or convalescent COVID-19.

The rearrangement joins TRBV3-1 (or the pseudogene TRBV3-2) to TRBJ1-1, with a tentative D call TRBD1 (5 bases). The CDR3 sequence is 14 residues long. Germline V gives CDR1 LGHDT, CDR2 YNNKEL (reference sequence). Trimming pared 2 bases from V and 5 bases from J, leaving 12 bases between. The CDR3 region has the DNA TGTGCCAGCAGCCAACCCCACAGGTCTACTGAAGCTTTCTTT. This codes for CASSQPHRSTEAFF.

The chain links TRBV6-2 or TRBV6-3 to TRBJ2-7; a possible D gene is TRBD2 (5 bases). The ends were cut back, 5 bases at V and 2 bases at J, with 13 bases in the middle. The CDR3 spans 14 residues. CDR1 is MNHEY, CDR2 SVGEGT, per germline. The CDR3 sequence is CASSRSGAAYEQYF. Written as DNA, the CDR3 is TGTGCCAGCAGTCGCAGCGGAGCTGCCTACGAGCAGTACTTC.

The chain has TRBV19 and TRBJ1-2, with 7 bases aligning to TRBD1. Per the germline V gene, CDR1 is LNHDA and CDR2 is SQIVND (reference sequence). The CDR3 spans 14 residues. V trimming: 6 bases; J trimming: 2 bases; junction bases outside the gene matches: 6. The CDR3, as DNA: TGTGCCAGTAGAGACGACAGGGAAAACTATGGCTACACCTTC. Translation gives CASRDDRENYGYTF.

This clone appeared a single time. The rearrangement joins TRBV19 to TRBJ1-2; 9 bases are shared with TRBD1. The V gene's germline CDR1 is LNHDA and CDR2 SQIVND (reference sequence). Trimming cost V 4 bases and J 3 bases; bases outside gene matches: 0. The CDR3 spans 13 residues. The CDR3 coding sequence is TGTGCCAGTAGTAGGACAGGGGACTATGGCTACACCTTC. Translating gives CASSRTGDYGYTF.

V usage is TRBV5-4 and J usage is TRBJ2-5; D is possibly TRBD2 (5 bases). Trimming cost V 3 bases and J 2 bases, with 14 bases left between them. The germline V gene encodes CDR1 SGHNT and CDR2 YYREEE (reference sequence). This CDR3 comprises 15 residues. The CDR3 DNA reads as TGTGCCAGCAGCTCCGGACTGGTTGGGCAAGAGACCCAGTACTTC. Translation: CASSSGLVGQETQYF.

This clone came up a few times. V usage is TRBV5-4 and J usage is TRBJ1-2; 7 positions agree with TRBD1. With 7 bases clipped from V and 5 bases from J, the junction kept 26 bases outside the gene matches. This CDR3 comprises 19 residues. Germline lookup yields CDR1 SGHNT and CDR2 YYREEE (reference sequence). CDR3: CASFGAQTGYMSRSYGYTF. CDR3 coding DNA: TGTGCCAGCTTCGGGGCTCAGACAGGGTACATGAGTCGATCGTATGGCTACACCTTC.

This CDR3 reads CASSIHLRGTSGRETQYF. The DNA for the CDR3 is TGTGCCAGTAGTATCCACCTGAGGGGGACTAGCGGACGGGAGACCCAGTACTTC. The rearrangement links TRBV19 to TRBJ2-5, with 11 bases fitting TRBD2. This CDR3 is 18 amino acids long. The germline V gene has CDR1 LNHDA and CDR2 SQIVND (reference sequence). J was trimmed by 5 bases and V by 3 bases; bases with no gene match: 14.

V usage is TRBV19 and J usage is TRBJ2-3; 8 nucleotides match TRBD1. CDR1 is LNHDA and CDR2 is SQIVND in the germline V gene (reference sequence). This CDR3 has 15 amino acids. V dropped 6 bases and J dropped 0; count of bases not matched to a gene: 5. CDR3 loop: CASRPGQGSTDTQYF. In DNA, the CDR3 is TGTGCCAGTAGGCCAGGACAGGGCAGCACAGATACGCAGTATTTT.

This clone was counted a few times. CDR3 nucleotides: TGCAGCGTTGAAACAGCTACCAATCAGCCCCAGCATTTT. It is translated as CSVETATNQPQHF. The V and J genes are TRBV29-1 and TRBJ1-5; D unclear. The germline CDR1 and CDR2 sequences are SQVTM and ANQGSEA. Trimming shortened V by 2 bases and J by 3 bases, and 8 bases separated the two germline ends. This CDR3 contains 13 residues.

This sequence joins TRBV6-5 and TRBJ2-1; no clear D. The CDR3 contains 14 residues. V gave up 7 bases and J gave up 0 bases, with 10 bases separating them. Germline V gene sequence: CDR1 MNHEY, CDR2 SVGAGI. CDR3 in DNA: TGTGCCAGCACCCCACCCGGCTCCTACAATGAGCAGTTCTTC. Its protein is CASTPPGSYNEQFF.

The chain joins TRBV5-1 to TRBJ2-1; D may be TRBD2 (6 bases). CDR3 length: 14 residues. Deletions cut 0 bases from V and 10 bases from J, with 14 bases between. Germline-derived CDR1 and CDR2 are SGHRS and YFSETQ. CDR3 amino acids: CASSLASASKEQFF. The CDR3 region has the DNA TGCGCCAGCAGCTTGGCTAGCGCGTCTAAGGAGCAGTTCTTC.

The rearrangement joins TRBV5-4 to TRBJ2-1; 9 bases fit TRBD2. Trimming cost V 7 bases and J 4 bases; bases outside gene matches: 9. The CDR3 is made up of 15 amino acids. Germline CDR1 reads SGHNT; CDR2 reads YYREEE (reference sequence). The CDR3 sequence is CASQAGGVLYNEQFF. The CDR3 DNA reads as TGTGCCAGCCAAGCGGGAGGTGTACTTTACAATGAGCAGTTCTTC.

J is TRBJ1-2 and V is TRBV9; no clear D. Germline V gene data show CDR1 as SGDLS and CDR2 as YYNGEE. The germline V and J ends were trimmed by 0 bases and 6 bases, with 18 bases remaining between them. This CDR3 has 16 amino acids. CDR3 bases: TGTGCCAGCAGCGTAGACCCTACGGGGAGCTCAAATGGCTACACCTTC. Residues: CASSVDPTGSSNGYTF.

This chain connects TRBV6-6 to TRBJ1-5; a weak D match, TRBD1 (6 bases). V was shortened by 4 bases and J by 3 bases, with 7 bases between the two germline ends. Germline CDR1 reads MNHNY; CDR2 reads SVGAGI (reference sequence). The CDR3 runs 13 residues. The CDR3 region is CASSWDNNQPQHF. The CDR3 bases are TGTGCCAGCAGTTGGGACAACAATCAGCCCCAGCATTTT.

The gene calls are TRBV7-2 and TRBJ1-5; D is possibly TRBD1 (6 bases). CDR3 size: 14 residues. CDR1 and CDR2 (germline): SGHTA, FQGNSA. V lost 2 bases and J lost 4, with 9 bases in between. The CDR3 coding sequence is TGTGCCAGCAGCTTACAACAGGGTAATCAGCCCCAGCATTTT. This codes for CASSLQQGNQPQHF. Supplemented by reference TRBV7-2 and TRBJ1-5, the full variable domain reads GAGVSQSPSNKVTEKGKDVELRCDPISGHTALYWYRQSLGQGLEFLIYFQGNSAPDKSGLPSDRFSAERTGGSVSTLTIQRTQQEDSAVYLCASSLQQGNQPQHFGDGTRLSIL.

The chain carries TRBV5-6 and TRBJ2-7, with 7 bases fitting TRBD1. After removal of 4 bases from V and 2 bases from J, the junction contained 3 bases not matched to a gene. The CDR3 sequence is 13 residues long. From germline, CDR1 is SGHDT and CDR2 YYEEEE. In DNA form, the CDR3 reads TGTGCCAGCAGCCCACAGGGGACCTACGAGCAGTACTTC. The encoded protein is CASSPQGTYEQYF.

This clone was detected only once. CDR3 region: CASSEPSGTQYF. The DNA of the CDR3 is TGCGCCAGCAGCGAACCGTCCGGGACCCAGTACTTC. The chain is built from TRBV5-1 and TRBJ2-5; D not certain. CDR3 length equals 12 residues. Deletions cut 4 bases from V and 7 bases from J, with 11 bases between. Germline V gene data show CDR1 as SGHRS and CDR2 as YFSETQ.

The chain uses TRBV3-1 (or the pseudogene TRBV3-2) and TRBJ2-5; 10 bases line up with TRBD1. Losses at the gene ends were 1 base for V and 6 bases for J; bases not matched to a gene: 5. This CDR3 comprises 15 residues. Germline V gene lookup returns CDR1 LGHDT and CDR2 YNNKEL (reference sequence). CDR3 nucleotide sequence: TGTGCCAGCAGCCAAGTCCGGGACAGGGGTAAGACCCAGTACTTC. Protein sequence: CASSQVRDRGKTQYF.

This chain joins TRBV7-2 and TRBJ2-7; D not resolved. The CDR3 runs 11 residues. V lost 2 bases to trimming and J lost 6 bases, with 5 bases between them. Germline CDR1 is SGHTA and CDR2 is FQGNSA. The CDR3 sequence: CASSLSFEQYF. In DNA form, the CDR3 reads TGTGCCAGCAGCTTAAGCTTCGAGCAGTACTTC.

This clone was seen once. This sequence joins TRBV7-8 and TRBJ2-7; TRBD1 matches at 10 bases. Germline CDR1 SGHVS, CDR2 FQNEAQ. V lost 6 bases to trimming and J lost 3 bases; unmatched junction nucleotides: 5. CDR3 size: 14 residues. The CDR3 sequence is CASSEGDRGYEQYF. CDR3 DNA: TGTGCCAGCAGTGAGGGGGACAGGGGCTACGAGCAGTACTTC.

V and J are TRBV5-8 and TRBJ2-7; D is perhaps TRBD1 (6 bases). Per the germline V gene, CDR1 is SGHTS and CDR2 is YDEGEE. V was shortened by 3 bases and J by 11 bases, with 18 bases between the two germline ends. The CDR3 has 13 amino acids. The CDR3 loop is CASSSLQGLAEYF. DNA of the CDR3: TGTGCCAGCAGCTCTCTACAGGGCCTGGCGGAGTACTTC.

The rearrangement uses TRBV9 and TRBJ1-4, with D hard to call. The germline V gene encodes CDR1 SGDLS and CDR2 YYNGEE. V lost 1 base and J lost 0, with 4 bases in between. The CDR3 loop spans 14 amino acids. Here the CDR3 DNA reads TGTGCCAGCAGCGTATCATCAACTAATGAAAAACTGTTTTTT. Its translation is CASSVSSTNEKLFF.

The sample holds a few counts of this clone. The chain is built from TRBV5-1 and TRBJ1-3; 8 bases are shared with TRBD1. CDR1 is SGHRS, CDR2 YFSETQ, per germline. This CDR3 contains 14 residues. After removal of 3 bases from V and 2 bases from J, the junction contained 1 base not matched to a gene. The CDR3 loop is CASSSDRAGNTIYF. The CDR3 DNA is TGCGCCAGCAGCTCGGACAGGGCTGGAAACACCATATATTTT.